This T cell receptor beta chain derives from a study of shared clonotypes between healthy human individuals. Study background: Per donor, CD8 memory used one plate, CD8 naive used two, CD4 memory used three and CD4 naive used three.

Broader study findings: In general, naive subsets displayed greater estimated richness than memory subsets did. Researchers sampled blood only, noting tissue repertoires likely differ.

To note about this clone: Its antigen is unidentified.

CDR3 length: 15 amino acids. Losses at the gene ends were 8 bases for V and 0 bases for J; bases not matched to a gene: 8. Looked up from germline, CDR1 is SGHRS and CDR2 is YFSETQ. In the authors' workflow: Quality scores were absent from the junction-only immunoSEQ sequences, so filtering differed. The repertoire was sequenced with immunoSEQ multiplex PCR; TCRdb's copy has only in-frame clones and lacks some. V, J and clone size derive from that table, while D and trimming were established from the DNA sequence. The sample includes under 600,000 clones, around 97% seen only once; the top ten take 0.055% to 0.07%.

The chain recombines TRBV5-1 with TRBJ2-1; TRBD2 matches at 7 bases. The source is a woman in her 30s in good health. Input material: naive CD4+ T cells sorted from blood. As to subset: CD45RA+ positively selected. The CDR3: CASREAGSSYNEQFF. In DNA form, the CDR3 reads TGCGCCAGTAGAGAAGCGGGGAGCTCCTACAATGAGCAGTTCTTC.